Presented here are 2 T cell receptor beta chains from one specimen sequenced in a study of CD8+CD57+ T cells in acquired aplastic anemia. Using genomic DNA as the template, TCR beta VDJ and CDR3 profiling was carried out. MiXCR was run by TCRdb on the reads, yielding one entry per CDR3 protein. This sample has 210,000 or so distinct CDR3 sequences, with roughly 50% found just once. Only patients with CD8+CD57+ cell expansion on flow cytometry were chosen for sequencing. Sequencing was performed on sorted CD4+, CD8+, or CD8+CD57+ T cells (not recorded which) from PBMCs. These receptors all stem from a human donor with aplastic anemia.

The chain employs TRBV19 and TRBJ1-1, with 8 bases aligning to TRBD1. The CDR3 extends over 15 amino acids. In germline, CDR1 is LNHDA, CDR2 SQIVND (reference sequence). The V and J ends lost 6 bases and 5 bases, in that order; junction bases with no gene match: 11. The CDR3 DNA follows: TGTGCCAGTAGCACTCTGGACAGGGTAGTGACTGAAGCTTTCTTT. Residues: CASSTLDRVVTEAFF.

This chain joins TRBV10-3 and TRBJ2-2; 11 bases are shared with TRBD2. This CDR3 is built from 18 residues. The germline gives CDR1 ENHRY, CDR2 SYGVKD. Germline trimming cut 6 bases from V and 1 base from J; bases unmatched to any gene: 10. The CDR3 DNA follows: TGTGCCATCAGCGTAGCGGGGGGGCTGAACGGGAACACCGGGGAGCTGTTTTTT. It yields the protein CAISVAGGLNGNTGELFF.